A single sample gave rise to the 31 T cell receptor beta chains below, sequenced in a study of response to subunit inactivated influenza vaccine listed by TCRdb under 2018. Libraries came from RT-PCR. Data came from an Illumina HiSeq 2500. TCRdb took the public reads, trimmed them with fastp at Q25, ran MiXCR for clone calling and kept in-frame beta chains. Each entry merges the rows of one CDR3 protein and shows their most common DNA and genes. The sample has 500,000 to 650,000 distinct CDR3 sequences on record, approximately 7.1% of them singletons. The ten most abundant clones make up around 13% of the sample. The sequencing here drew on PBMCs from blood, taken around 25 months after vaccination. Receptor source: a man aged 50 to 69 who received an inactivated influenza vaccine. Donor details come from another sample of the same person, matched by shared clones.

The sample holds many counts of this clonotype. The chain couples TRBV20-1 to TRBJ1-1, with unresolved D. The CDR3 is 12 residues long. Deletions cut 3 bases from V and 3 bases from J, with 8 bases between. CDR1 DFQATT and CDR2 SNEGSKA come from the germline V gene (reference sequence). The CDR3 here is CSARKSHTEAFF. The DNA for the CDR3 is TGCAGTGCTAGGAAGTCTCACACTGAAGCTTTCTTT.

Many counts were recorded for this clonotype. This chain connects TRBV20-1 to TRBJ2-7; D is possibly TRBD1 (6 bases). Deletions cut 6 bases from V and 6 bases from J, with 12 bases between. This CDR3 contains 11 residues. Germline loops: CDR1 DFQATT, CDR2 SNEGSKA (reference sequence). CDR3 sequence reads: CSANQGREQYF. The CDR3 DNA follows: TGCAGTGCCAACCAGGGGCGCGAGCAGTACTTC.

V usage is TRBV6-1 and J usage is TRBJ2-7; D may be TRBD1 (6 bases). The CDR3 contains 14 residues. Looked up from germline, CDR1 is MNHNS and CDR2 is SASEGT. V was trimmed by 0 bases and J by 5 bases, leaving 11 bases between them. The CDR3 DNA sequence: TGTGCCAGCAGTGAAGCGGGCGCAGGGGACGAGCAGTACTTC. Protein product: CASSEAGAGDEQYF.

As concerns this clonotype: The junction differs from germline at one of its ends, possibly a read error. The chain carries TRBV12-3 or TRBV12-4 and TRBJ2-2; D might be TRBD1 or TRBD2, each matching 6 bases. The CDR3 spans 14 residues. The CDR3 loop is CASSLVGGPGGLFF. The CDR3 bases are TGTGCCAGCAGTTTAGTCGGGGGCCCCGGGGGGCTGTTTTTT.

This clonotype has a count of ten or more. The V call is TRBV28, the J call TRBJ1-5, with a possible D match to TRBD1 (6 bases). The V and J ends lost 3 bases and 6 bases respectively, with 18 bases between them. There are 16 residues in the CDR3. Germline values: CDR1 MDHEN, CDR2 SYDVKM. The CDR3 sequence: CASSFLQGKGSQPQHF. The CDR3 coding sequence is TGTGCCAGCAGTTTTCTCCAGGGGAAAGGTAGTCAGCCCCAGCATTTT.

The rearrangement links TRBV4-2 to TRBJ1-4; tentative D call: TRBD1 (5 bases). The germline V gene encodes CDR1 LGHNA and CDR2 YNFKEQ. V dropped 2 bases and J dropped 8 bases, with 15 bases sitting between them. The CDR3 contains 15 residues. CDR3 sequence: CASSQNTGPREKLFF. The CDR3 DNA follows: TGTGCCAGCAGCCAAAACACGGGACCCCGCGAAAAACTGTTTTTT.

The chain joins TRBV27 to TRBJ2-3, with 8 bases identical to TRBD2. Trimming removed 6 bases from V and 4 bases from J; junction bases left unmatched: 12. This CDR3 region has 16 residues. Germline CDR1 and CDR2: MNHEY and SMNVEV (reference sequence). The CDR3 DNA reads TGTGCCAGCAGCTCCCGGGCGGGGGGTCTATCAGATACGCAGTATTTT. Its translation: CASSSRAGGLSDTQYF.

This clonotype was found a few times. This rearrangement joins TRBV12-3 or TRBV12-4 to TRBJ2-3; D remains ambiguous. The germline V and J ends were trimmed by 0 bases and 7 bases, with 5 bases remaining between them. CDR3 length equals 12 residues. The CDR3 region has the DNA TGTGCCAGCAGTTTAGCGTCGAATACGCAGTATTTT. Amino acid sequence: CASSLASNTQYF.

This clonotype was detected only a few times. The chain recombines TRBV7-9 with TRBJ2-5; TRBD1 might be the D (5 bases). Germline lookup yields CDR1 SEHNR and CDR2 FQNEAQ (reference sequence). The CDR3 contains 15 residues. V was pared by 1 base and J by 5 bases, with 14 bases between. CDR3 amino acids: CASSLEQGFGETQYF. DNA for the CDR3: TGTGCCAGCAGCTTAGAGCAGGGTTTTGGCGAGACCCAGTACTTC.

This clonotype was counted ten times or more. The chain couples TRBV12-3 or TRBV12-4 to TRBJ2-2; 12 bases are shared with TRBD2. V lost 5 bases to trimming and J lost 6 bases; unmatched junction nucleotides: 7. This CDR3 spans 16 amino acids. CDR3 DNA: TGTGCCAGCAGTCCTGGACTAGCGGGACTGCCCGGGGAGCTGTTTTTT. Translation gives CASSPGLAGLPGELFF.

This clonotype was counted ten times or more. The chain links TRBV5-8 to TRBJ1-3, with D uncertain. The CDR3 totals 15 residues. Trimming cost V 2 bases and J 3 bases, with 12 bases left between them. The germline V gene has CDR1 SGHTS and CDR2 YDEGEE. CDR3 DNA: TGTGCCAGCAGCTTAGGACGGATCATTGGAAACACCATATATTTT. Translation gives CASSLGRIIGNTIYF.

This clonotype was seen many times. The V and J genes are TRBV7-9 and TRBJ2-2; D is uncertain. The ends were cut back, 3 bases at V and 6 bases at J, with 5 bases in the middle. The germline CDR1 and CDR2 sequences are SEHNR and FQNEAQ (reference sequence). The CDR3 is 12 residues long. The CDR3 loop is CASSFGSGELFF. The DNA of the CDR3 is TGTGCCAGCAGCTTCGGGTCCGGGGAGCTGTTTTTT.

The chain has TRBV4-3 and TRBJ2-7; D is undetermined. Trimming removed 1 base at V and 0 bases at J, with 10 bases between. Germline V gene lookup returns CDR1 LGHNA and CDR2 YSLEER. The CDR3 covers 15 residues. The CDR3 coding sequence is TGCGCCAGCAGCCAAGTGTTCGGCTACTCCTACGAGCAGTACTTC. Translating gives CASSQVFGYSYEQYF.

In its sample, this clonotype was seen many times. The chain uses TRBV7-8 and TRBJ2-2, with D perhaps TRBD1 (6 bases). The CDR3 runs to 16 residues. Germline CDR1 SGHVS, CDR2 FQNEAQ. Trimming stripped 6 bases from V and 0 bases from J, with 14 bases between. The CDR3 loop reads CASRYFRGPNTGELFF. The CDR3 DNA sequence: TGTGCCAGCAGATATTTCAGGGGACCGAACACCGGGGAGCTGTTTTTT.

V gene TRBV5-1 combines with J gene TRBJ2-1; D unclear. This CDR3 has 14 amino acids. From germline, CDR1 is SGHRS and CDR2 YFSETQ. Deletions cut 0 bases from V and 7 bases from J, with 11 bases between. CDR3 DNA: TGCGCCAGCAGCTTGGCTCGGTCCGGGAATGAGCAGTTCTTC. Translation: CASSLARSGNEQFF.

This chain joins TRBV15 and TRBJ1-2; 7 bases are shared with TRBD1. J was trimmed by 3 bases and V by 4 bases; bases with no gene match: 5. The CDR3 spans 14 residues. Germline V gives CDR1 LNHNV, CDR2 YYDKDF (reference sequence). The CDR3 is CATSKGALDYGYTF. For the CDR3, the DNA is TGTGCCACCAGCAAGGGGGCATTGGACTATGGCTACACCTTC.

There are many counts of this clonotype. The chain recombines TRBV3-1 with TRBJ1-6, with D unresolved. Germline V gene sequence: CDR1 LGHDT, CDR2 YNNKEL (reference sequence). This CDR3 region has 16 residues. V lost 4 bases and J 9 bases, leaving 19 bases between the germline ends. CDR3 DNA sequence: TGTGCCAGCAGCCCTACTGGCGCTGCCATCACTTCACCCCTCCACTTT. It yields the protein CASSPTGAAITSPLHF.

The V and J genes are TRBV20-1 and TRBJ2-5; D unresolved. Germline V gene sequence: CDR1 DFQATT, CDR2 SNEGSKA (reference sequence). CDR3 length equals 15 residues. V gave up 0 bases and J gave up 0 bases, with 11 bases separating them. The CDR3 region is CSARDLEWYQETQYF. For the CDR3, the DNA is TGCAGTGCTAGAGATCTGGAGTGGTACCAAGAGACCCAGTACTTC.

This sequence joins TRBV15 and TRBJ2-5, with 11 nucleotides matching TRBD2. J gave up 4 bases and V 2 bases, and 9 bases lay outside the gene matches. The germline V gene encodes CDR1 LNHNV and CDR2 YYDKDF (reference sequence). The CDR3 is 17 amino acids. Here the CDR3 reads CATSRPTSGAHSETQYF. The CDR3, as DNA: TGTGCCACCAGCAGACCGACTAGCGGGGCACATTCAGAGACCCAGTACTTC.

This chain joins TRBV7-2 and TRBJ2-1; the match to TRBD1 covers 8 bases. The CDR3 has 16 amino acids. The junction had 6 bases not matched to a gene; V was cut back by 2 bases and J by 3 bases. From germline, CDR1 is SGHTA and CDR2 FQGNSA. CDR3 sequence (DNA): TGTGCCAGCAGCTTAAATACAGGGGGAAGCTACAATGAGCAGTTCTTC. Protein sequence: CASSLNTGGSYNEQFF. Supplemented by reference TRBV7-2 and TRBJ2-1, the full variable domain reads GAGVSQSPSNKVTEKGKDVELRCDPISGHTALYWYRQSLGQGLEFLIYFQGNSAPDKSGLPSDRFSAERTGGSVSTLTIQRTQQEDSAVYLCASSLNTGGSYNEQFFGPGTRLTVL.

The chain couples TRBV5-8 to TRBJ2-1; 9 bases agree with TRBD1. This CDR3 has 17 amino acids. Trimming removed 0 bases from V and 1 base from J; junction bases left unmatched: 5. Germline values: CDR1 SGHTS, CDR2 YDEGEE. The DNA for the CDR3 is TGTGCCAGCAGCTTGGTATTCGGGACAGGGTCCTACAATGAGCAGTTCTTC. This gives the protein CASSLVFGTGSYNEQFF.

This clonotype was recorded many times. The V gene is TRBV12-3 or TRBV12-4, the J gene TRBJ2-3, with D perhaps TRBD2 (6 bases). Trimming cost V 3 bases and J 2 bases, with 9 bases left between them. The CDR3 has 14 residues. CDR3 amino acids: CASSLGGNTDTQYF. The CDR3 DNA sequence: TGTGCCAGCAGTTTGGGCGGGAACACAGATACGCAGTATTTT.

This clonotype was recorded a few times. The J gene is TRBJ1-3, the V gene TRBV7-9; 8 bases are a match to TRBD1. Trimming removed 5 bases from V and 0 bases from J; junction bases left unmatched: 9. Per the germline V gene, CDR1 is SEHNR and CDR2 is FQNEAQ (reference sequence). This CDR3 is built from 17 residues. The CDR3 nucleotides are TGTGCCAGCAGCACCCAAAGGACAGGGACCTCTGGAAACACCATATATTTT. It encodes CASSTQRTGTSGNTIYF.

The chain carries TRBV20-1 and TRBJ1-6; perhaps TRBD1 as D (5 bases). V was cut by 6 bases and J by 8 bases, with 20 bases left in between. Germline V CDR1 and CDR2: DFQATT, SNEGSKA (reference sequence). The CDR3 has 15 residues. CDR3 residues: CSAQLTGTDDSPLHF. CDR3 DNA sequence: TGCAGTGCCCAGTTAACCGGGACTGACGATTCACCCCTCCACTTT.

This clonotype has a handful of counts. The rearrangement joins TRBV10-3 to TRBJ2-1; either TRBD1 or TRBD2 may fit D (6 bases each). The germline gives CDR1 ENHRY, CDR2 SYGVKD. The CDR3 consists of 18 residues. V lost 3 bases and J 0 bases, leaving 18 bases between the germline ends. CDR3 loop: CAISDYAGHLSSYNEQFF. CDR3 DNA sequence: TGTGCCATCAGTGATTACGCGGGACACTTGAGCTCCTACAATGAGCAGTTCTTC.

This clonotype was seen only a few times. The V and J genes are TRBV20-1 and TRBJ2-1; D is undetermined. Deletions cut 5 bases from V and 4 bases from J, with 12 bases between. Germline V CDR1 and CDR2: DFQATT, SNEGSKA (reference sequence). The CDR3 extends over 13 amino acids. The CDR3 here is CSARTRAYNEQFF. The CDR3 nucleotides read TGCAGTGCTCGCACCCGGGCGTACAATGAGCAGTTCTTC.

This clonotype was observed a handful of times. This rearrangement joins TRBV2 to TRBJ2-3, with unresolved D. V dropped 6 bases and J dropped 6 bases, with 19 bases sitting between them. The CDR3 covers 15 residues. Germline-derived CDR1 and CDR2 are SNHLY and FYNNEI. The CDR3 here is CASRRRTVGGDTQYF. The CDR3 region has the DNA TGTGCCAGCAGGCGTAGGACGGTTGGCGGTGATACGCAGTATTTT.

This rearrangement joins TRBV29-1 to TRBJ1-5; D remains ambiguous. CDR1 SQVTM and CDR2 ANQGSEA come from the germline V gene. V was cut by 7 bases and J by 3 bases, with 13 bases left in between. The CDR3 is 13 amino acids. CDR3 loop: CSAIISLNQPQHF. DNA of the CDR3: TGCAGCGCCATTATTTCCCTCAATCAGCCCCAGCATTTT.

In this sample, this clonotype turned up a few times. The chain carries TRBV12-3 or TRBV12-4 and TRBJ2-1; the match to TRBD2 covers 7 bases. CDR3 length: 15 amino acids. Germline trimming cut 6 bases from V and 7 bases from J; bases unmatched to any gene: 12. The CDR3 bases are TGTGCCAGCAGGGGGGGGACGCACTACAGGAATGAGCAGTTCTTC. Translation gives CASRGGTHYRNEQFF.

This rearrangement joins TRBV12-3 or TRBV12-4 to TRBJ1-1; 7 bases match TRBD1. The CDR3 loop spans 15 amino acids. With V trimmed by 5 bases and J by 2 bases, 8 bases remained unmatched. CDR3 residues: CASSPNRGSNTEAFF. CDR3 DNA: TGTGCCAGCAGTCCTAACAGGGGAAGTAACACTGAAGCTTTCTTT.

This clonotype was detected many times. V usage is TRBV6-1 and J usage is TRBJ1-2; the D is unclear. V was trimmed by 5 bases and J by 8 bases, leaving 21 bases between them. The CDR3 covers 15 residues. Germline-derived CDR1 and CDR2 are MNHNS and SASEGT. The CDR3 region has the DNA TGTGCCAGCAGTCCTTGGCGGAGCAATTCGGAAGGCTACACCTTC. This sequence encodes CASSPWRSNSEGYTF.